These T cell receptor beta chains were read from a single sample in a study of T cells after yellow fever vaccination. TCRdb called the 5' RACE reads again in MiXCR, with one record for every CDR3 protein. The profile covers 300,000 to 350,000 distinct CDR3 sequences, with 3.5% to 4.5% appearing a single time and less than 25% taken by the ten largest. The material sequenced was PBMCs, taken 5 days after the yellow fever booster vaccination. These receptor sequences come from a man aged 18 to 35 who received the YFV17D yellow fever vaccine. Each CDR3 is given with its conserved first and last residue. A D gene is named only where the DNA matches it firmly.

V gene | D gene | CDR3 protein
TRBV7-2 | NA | CATKSGQETQYF
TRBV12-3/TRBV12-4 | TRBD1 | CASRLSTGGQAGANVLTF
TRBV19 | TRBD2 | CASSMGSGGPLSQFF
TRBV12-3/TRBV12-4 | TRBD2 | CASSAPSGLAGRDTQYF
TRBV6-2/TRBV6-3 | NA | CASRSHRGTSHYGYTF
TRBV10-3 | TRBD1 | CAISEGQGREKLFF
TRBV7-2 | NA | CASSLALGAGNTIYF
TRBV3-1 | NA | CASSQGDEQFF
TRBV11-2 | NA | CASSLFHAAGTEAFF
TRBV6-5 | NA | CASRGTNGYTF
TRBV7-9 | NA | CASSDIGDTQYF
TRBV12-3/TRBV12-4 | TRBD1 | CASRGQGLYYGYTF
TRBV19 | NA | CASSIEGAPRIGKLFF
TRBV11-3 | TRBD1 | CASSPDRGIGETQYF
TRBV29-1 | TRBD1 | CSGRIRDRGRNTGELFF
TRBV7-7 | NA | CASSLAGILETQYF
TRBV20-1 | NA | CSATGGNQPQHF
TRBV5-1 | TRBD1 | CASSLGTGAGNTIYF
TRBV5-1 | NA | CASSLVPVDYGYTF
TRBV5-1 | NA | CASSLTSPNTGELFF
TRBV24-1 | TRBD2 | CATSDPTRLTSGGTYNEQFF
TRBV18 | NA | CASSPRRDRGGETQYF
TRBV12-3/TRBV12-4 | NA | CASSDWGGSSYNSPLHF
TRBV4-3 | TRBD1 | CASSLTGVYRFF
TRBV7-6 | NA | CASSRGANTLTEAFF
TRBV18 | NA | CASSPTGYLANYGYTF
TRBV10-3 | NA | CAISEPGGVHEKLFF
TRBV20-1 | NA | CSARQVTSSYNSPLHF
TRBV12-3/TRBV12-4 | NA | CASSLPPNSYEQYF